This T cell receptor beta chain was recovered during a study of beta chain features in type 1 diabetes. Germline loops: CDR1 SGHTA, CDR2 FQGTGA. Trimming pared 4 bases from V and 3 bases from J, leaving 15 bases between. This CDR3 spans 15 amino acids. As every portion of the isolated RNA was reverse transcribed, the sequencing read expressed TCRB transcripts. Read counts averaged roughly 4 million for samples of naive, central memory and regulatory T cells. Using immunoSEQ multiplex PCR, the repertoire was profiled, and TCRdb retains in-frame clones only, with some absent. The table lists 400,000 to 550,000 clones, approximately 10% of them singletons. As concerns this clone: Its antigen is unknown.

Overall study results and limits: Patients' naive, central memory and regulatory TCRB repertoires appeared more alike than those of healthy donors. VDJ junctions from type 1 diabetes patients carried fewer insertions and larger deletions.

Material: naive CD4+ T cells from blood. This clonotype was sampled from a woman between 18 and 29 years old in good health. The V gene is TRBV7-3, the J gene TRBJ1-1; D remains unclear. The CDR3: CASSSKAGWDTEAFF. The DNA of the CDR3 is TGTGCCAGCAGCTCAAAGGCAGGCTGGGACACTGAAGCTTTCTTT.